Presented here are 6 T cell receptor beta chains from one specimen sequenced in a study of chemoradiotherapy in HPV16-positive cancers. Data came from immunoSEQ multiplex PCR; TCRdb stores just in-frame clones and leaves some out. The data show 3,000 to 4,500 clones, around 94% seen once. Sample acquisition took place from a patient who underwent chemoradiotherapy. Source of these receptors: a human donor with HPV-associated anogenital cancer.

The chain combines TRBV14 with TRBJ2-2; unclear D gene. The V gene lost 0 bases and the J gene lost 5 bases, with 1 base spanning the gap. The CDR3 sequence is 12 residues long. Germline CDR1 SGHDN, CDR2 FVKESK. CDR3 sequence (DNA): TGTGCCAGCAGCCAAGAGACCGGGGAGCTGTTTTTT. Its protein product is CASSQETGELFF.

The chain is built from TRBV15 and TRBJ1-5; 7 bases are a match to TRBD1. V shed 2 bases and J 4 bases; nucleotides not matched to a gene: 8. The CDR3 length is 16 residues. CDR1 LNHNV and CDR2 YYDKDF come from the germline V gene (reference sequence). The CDR3 sequence: CATSRLIDRANQPQHF. CDR3 bases: TGTGCCACCAGCAGACTAATAGACAGGGCTAATCAGCCCCAGCATTTT.

This clone was seen more than once but under ten times. The chain carries TRBV13 and TRBJ2-3; TRBD2 aligns across 8 bases. The CDR3 length is 17 residues. Trimming removed 1 base from V and 0 bases from J; junction bases left unmatched: 6. In germline, CDR1 is PRHDT, CDR2 FYEKMQ (reference sequence). The CDR3 loop is CASSLDPAGASTDTQYF. For the CDR3, the DNA is TGTGCCAGCAGCTTAGACCCAGCGGGGGCAAGCACAGATACGCAGTATTTT. The entire variable domain, with the rest obtained from reference TRBV13 and TRBJ2-3, is as follows: AAGVIQSPRHLIKEKRETATLKCYPIPRHDTVYWYQQGPGQDPQFLISFYEKMQSDKGSIPDRFSAQQFSDYHSELNMSSLELGDSALYFCASSLDPAGASTDTQYFGPGTRLTVL.

The chain employs TRBV7-2 and TRBJ2-2, with a tentative D call TRBD2 (5 bases). Germline values: CDR1 SGHTA, CDR2 FQGNSA. This CDR3 comprises 15 residues. V lost 5 bases, J lost 2 bases, and 12 bases lay in between. CDR3 in amino acids: CASSSGLTNTGELFF. DNA of the CDR3: TGTGCCAGCAGCAGCGGACTTACTAACACCGGGGAGCTGTTTTTT.

The gene calls are TRBV19 and TRBJ2-2, with TRBD2 matching 10 bases. CDR1 and CDR2 (germline): LNHDA, SQIVND (reference sequence). Germline trimming cut 7 bases from V and 3 bases from J; bases unmatched to any gene: 17. CDR3 size: 19 residues. The CDR3 sequence is CASTLFLAGVSSDTGELFF. As DNA, the CDR3 is TGTGCCAGTACCCTTTTCCTAGCGGGAGTCTCTTCCGACACCGGGGAGCTGTTTTTT.

This clone was detected only once. This chain joins TRBV5-6 and TRBJ1-1, with D possibly TRBD1 on 5 matching bases. The CDR3 spans 15 residues. Germline-derived CDR1 and CDR2 are SGHDT and YYEEEE. The V and J ends lost 6 bases and 6 bases respectively, with 21 bases between them. The CDR3 bases are TGTGCCAGCACCCGGGGGTTCGGGGGGATCGCTGAAGCTTTCTTT. Translation gives CASTRGFGGIAEAFF.